This T cell receptor (beta chain) appears in the sequencing data of a study of blood T cell repertoires in COVID-19. Study-wide context: Acute and convalescent COVID-19 samples came from the United States, Italy and Spain. In each case, the material was cDNA or gDNA derived from T cells, B-cell-depleted T cells, or PBMCs.

This CDR3 has 15 residues. CDR1 is SGDLS and CDR2 is YYNGEE in the germline V gene. The germline V and J ends were trimmed by 0 bases and 2 bases, with 9 bases remaining between them. This clone was detected ten times or more. In the original processing: Amplification of reference gene primers provided the estimated nucleated cell counts. Here immunoSEQ multiplex PCR was the method, and the copy in TCRdb shows in-frame clones only, minus some. V, J and clone size are those of that table, while D and trimming were read from the DNA. The sample carries some 150,000 clones, about 85% recorded once. J is TRBJ1-3 and V is TRBV9; D is undetermined. The receptor comes from an older woman with active or convalescent COVID-19. Source material: peripheral blood. The CDR3 loop is CASSVAGQAGNTIYF. CDR3 nucleotide sequence: TGTGCCAGCAGCGTAGCTGGGCAAGCTGGAAACACCATATATTTT.